The 29 T cell receptor beta chains below all came from one sample that was sequenced in a study of vaccination effects on CD4 cells after COVID-19. The antigens these receptors bind are not known. Viral peptide pools were used in the ViraFEST assay to expand antigen-specific CD4+ T cells, and sequencing came afterward. Isolating CD4+ T cells followed around nine days of culture. The healthy vaccine recipients, who had no prior SARS-CoV-2 infection, showed negative nucleocapsid antibodies. The data were produced by immunoSEQ multiplex PCR, yet TCRdb's version contains in-frame clones alone and is incomplete. Of about 73,000 clones listed, about 79% are singletons. The sequencing used CD4+ T cells from PBMCs cultured with SARS-CoV-2 spike peptides, collected before COVID-19 vaccination. Every receptor here comes from a human donor who received a COVID-19 vaccine.

The sample holds a few counts of this clone. This chain joins TRBV24-1 and TRBJ2-7; the D gene could be TRBD1 or TRBD2 (5 bases each). The V gene lost 9 bases and the J gene lost 1 base, with 33 bases spanning the gap. The germline CDR1 and CDR2 sequences are KGHDR and SFDVKD. The CDR3 is 20 residues long. CDR3 sequence (DNA): TGTGCCACCGGCACCCGATTACAGGTGGCCCTAGCTCTTGGGTCCTACGAGCAGTACGTC. Protein: CATGTRLQVALALGSYEQYV.

This sequence joins TRBV30 and TRBJ2-3; no firm D call. The V and J ends lost 1 base and 2 bases respectively, with 4 bases between them. The CDR3 is 12 amino acids. The germline gives CDR1 GTSNPN, CDR2 SVGIG (reference sequence). CDR3 region: CAWSGLTDTQYF. CDR3 DNA sequence: TGTGCCTGGAGTGGGCTCACAGATACGCAGTATTTT. Full variable domain (rest looked up from reference TRBV30 and TRBJ2-3): SQTIHQWPATLVQPVGSPLSLECTVEGTSNPNLYWYRQAAGRGLQLLFYSVGIGQISSEVPQNLSASRPQDRQFILSSKKLLLSDSGFYLCAWSGLTDTQYFGPGTRLTVL.

The chain employs TRBV5-1 and TRBJ2-3; 8 bases are a match to TRBD1. V dropped 1 base and J dropped 2; count of bases not matched to a gene: 6. Germline-derived CDR1 and CDR2 are SGHRS and YFSETQ. CDR3 size: 16 residues. The DNA for the CDR3 is TGCGCCAGCAGCTTGAGACAGGGGTCATCCACAGATACGCAGTATTTT. This encodes CASSLRQGSSTDTQYF.

V is TRBV18 and J is TRBJ2-5, with 7 bases identical to TRBD2. V gave up 4 bases and J gave up 5 bases; unmatched junction bases: 10. CDR3 length: 15 residues. Per germline, CDR1 KGHSH and CDR2 LQKENI. The CDR3 is CASSREGWAQETQYF. The CDR3 region has the DNA TGTGCCAGCTCACGGGAGGGCTGGGCTCAGGAGACCCAGTACTTC.

The chain recombines TRBV10-3 with TRBJ1-6; D perhaps matches TRBD1 (5 bases). The length of the CDR3 is 13 residues. V lost 6 bases and J 9 bases, leaving 12 bases between the germline ends. Germline CDR1 is ENHRY and CDR2 is SYGVKD. This chain's CDR3 is CAISRGESSPLHF. The CDR3 bases are TGTGCCATCAGCAGAGGGGAGTCTTCACCCCTCCACTTT.

The chain joins TRBV30 to TRBJ1-6, with 8 bases lining up with TRBD1. The J segment lost 10 bases and the V segment lost 0 bases, leaving 5 bases of the junction unmatched. Germline-derived CDR1 and CDR2 are GTSNPN and SVGIG (reference sequence). The CDR3 length is 14 residues. CDR3 sequence: CAWSVRTGGSPLHF. The CDR3 bases are TGTGCCTGGAGTGTACGTACAGGGGGATCACCCCTCCACTTT. Full variable domain (rest looked up from reference TRBV30 and TRBJ1-6): SQTIHQWPATLVQPVGSPLSLECTVEGTSNPNLYWYRQAAGRGLQLLFYSVGIGQISSEVPQNLSASRPQDRQFILSSKKLLLSDSGFYLCAWSVRTGGSPLHFGNGTRLTVT.

The chain employs TRBV9 and TRBJ1-6; D not resolved. The CDR3 consists of 15 residues. The germline V and J ends were trimmed by 4 bases and 9 bases, with 17 bases remaining between them. Per germline, CDR1 SGDLS and CDR2 YYNGEE. CDR3 DNA sequence: TGTGCCAGCAGCCGCAACGTGCAGCCGGGTTCACCCCTCCACTTT. It specifies CASSRNVQPGSPLHF.

The V call is TRBV3-1 (or the pseudogene TRBV3-2), the J call TRBJ2-3, with 7 bases aligning to TRBD2. The ends lost 6 bases at V and 0 bases at J; junction bases unmatched: 3. The CDR3 has 14 residues. Germline loops: CDR1 LGHDT, CDR2 YNNKEL (reference sequence). CDR3 DNA: TGTGCCAGCAGAGCGGGGTCTAGCACAGATACGCAGTATTTT. It translates to CASRAGSSTDTQYF.

This clone was seen only a few times. The chain uses TRBV18 and TRBJ1-1, with 7 bases matching TRBD1. Germline CDR1 is KGHSH and CDR2 is LQKENI. Trimming removed 6 bases from V and 3 bases from J; junction bases left unmatched: 10. The CDR3 loop spans 15 amino acids. In DNA, the CDR3 is TGTGCCAGCTCCCTTGGTTTGACAGGGTACACTGAAGCTTTCTTT. It translates to CASSLGLTGYTEAFF.

The CDR3 reads CASSYDSNQPQHF. The CDR3 DNA is TGTGCCAGCAGTTACGATAGCAATCAGCCCCAGCATTTT. V and J are TRBV6-2 or TRBV6-3 and TRBJ1-5; no clear D. V shed 2 bases and J shed 0 bases, with 2 bases lying between them. Per germline, CDR1 MNHEY and CDR2 SVGEGT. The CDR3 contains 13 residues.

The chain has TRBV11-2 and TRBJ1-2; 7 positions agree with TRBD1. Germline CDR1 is SGHAT and CDR2 is FQNNGV. The CDR3 totals 13 residues. With 4 bases clipped from V and 11 bases from J, the junction kept 10 bases outside the gene matches. The CDR3 sequence is CASSSPGTVSYTF. In DNA, the CDR3 is TGTGCCAGCAGCTCTCCCGGGACAGTTTCTTACACCTTC.

The chain has TRBV30 and TRBJ1-1; the D is unclear. Germline-derived CDR1 and CDR2 are GTSNPN and SVGIG (reference sequence). Trimming stripped 1 base from V and 4 bases from J, with 10 bases between. This CDR3 spans 13 amino acids. CDR3 sequence: CAWSEGLSTEAFF. In DNA form, the CDR3 reads TGTGCCTGGAGTGAGGGCCTAAGCACTGAAGCTTTCTTT. The variable domain in full, completed from reference TRBV30 and TRBJ1-1, reads SQTIHQWPATLVQPVGSPLSLECTVEGTSNPNLYWYRQAAGRGLQLLFYSVGIGQISSEVPQNLSASRPQDRQFILSSKKLLLSDSGFYLCAWSEGLSTEAFFGQGTRLTVV.

This chain uses TRBV19 with TRBJ2-4; TRBD2 matches at 15 bases. Losses at the gene ends were 1 base for V and 5 bases for J; bases not matched to a gene: 6. This CDR3 has 18 amino acids. Germline loops: CDR1 LNHDA, CDR2 SQIVND (reference sequence). CDR3 protein: CASSIVGLAGGPQNIQYF. As DNA, the CDR3 is TGTGCCAGTAGTATAGTAGGACTAGCGGGGGGGCCGCAAAACATTCAGTACTTC. The variable domain in full, with the rest retrieved from reference TRBV19 and TRBJ2-4, is DGGITQSPKYLFRKEGQNVTLSCEQNLNHDAMYWYRQDPGQGLRLIYYSQIVNDFQKGDIAEGYSVSREKKESFPLTVTSAQKNPTAFYLCASSIVGLAGGPQNIQYFGAGTRLSVL.

J is TRBJ2-1 and V is TRBV10-1, with 7 bases lining up with TRBD1. The CDR3 consists of 13 residues. Germline lookup yields CDR1 WNHNN and CDR2 SYGVQD (reference sequence). V gave up 6 bases and J gave up 9 bases; unmatched junction bases: 8. The CDR3 coding sequence is TGCGCCAGCAGCCGGGACAGCCGGTTTGAGCAGTTCTTC. Its translation: CASSRDSRFEQFF.

J is TRBJ2-2 and V is TRBV11-2; D may be TRBD2 (7 bases). Germline CDR1 is SGHAT and CDR2 is FQNNGV. The CDR3 spans 16 residues. V was shortened by 1 base and J by 5 bases, with 14 bases between the two germline ends. The CDR3 sequence is CASSLVAGAGTGELFF. In DNA form, the CDR3 reads TGTGCCAGCAGCTTAGTTGCGGGGGCGGGTACCGGGGAGCTGTTTTTT.

This clone has just one count. The genes are TRBV18 and TRBJ2-2; D gene ambiguous. The CDR3 totals 13 residues. Between the trimmed V and J ends, which lost 3 bases and 4 bases, there was a span of 6 bases. Germline loops: CDR1 KGHSH, CDR2 LQKENI. CDR3 region: CASSPSPTGELFF. The CDR3 nucleotides are TGTGCCAGCTCACCGTCTCCCACCGGGGAGCTGTTTTTT.

This chain links TRBV7-9 with TRBJ1-5; 11 bases fit TRBD1. The CDR3 sequence is 18 residues long. Germline loops: CDR1 SEHNR, CDR2 FQNEAQ (reference sequence). J gave up 2 bases and V 5 bases, and 11 bases lay outside the gene matches. The CDR3 loop is CASSVPGQGGIGNQPQHF. CDR3 DNA sequence: TGTGCCAGCAGCGTACCGGGACAGGGGGGAATTGGCAATCAGCCCCAGCATTTT.

V and J are TRBV5-1 and TRBJ1-4; D uncertain. Germline lookup yields CDR1 SGHRS and CDR2 YFSETQ. The CDR3 runs 13 residues. V lost 0 bases and J 6 bases, leaving 6 bases between the germline ends. CDR3: CASSLDIDEKLFF. As DNA, the CDR3 is TGCGCCAGCAGCTTGGACATTGATGAAAAACTGTTTTTT.

The chain recombines TRBV10-3 with TRBJ2-6; D not certain. The CDR3 has 15 amino acids. Germline lookup yields CDR1 ENHRY and CDR2 SYGVKD. V dropped 2 bases and J dropped 1 base, with 6 bases sitting between them. The chain's CDR3 is CAISELKSGANVLTF. CDR3 nucleotides: TGTGCCATCAGTGAGCTCAAATCTGGGGCCAACGTCCTGACTTTC.

The genes are TRBV7-8 and TRBJ1-1; TRBD1 matches at 9 bases. There are 15 residues in the CDR3. J lost 2 bases, V lost 3 bases, and 4 bases had no gene match. The germline V gene encodes CDR1 SGHVS and CDR2 FQNEAQ. The CDR3 spells CASSLRDRVNTEAFF. CDR3 in DNA: TGTGCCAGCAGCTTGAGGGACAGGGTAAACACTGAAGCTTTCTTT. Using reference TRBV7-8 and TRBJ1-1 for the parts outside the CDR3, the full variable domain is GAGVSQSPRYKVAKRGQDVALRCDPISGHVSLFWYQQALGQGPEFLTYFQNEAQLDKSGLPSDRFFAERPEGSVSTLKIQRTQQEDSAVYLCASSLRDRVNTEAFFGQGTRLTVV.

This clone was recorded only once. The chain uses TRBV5-1 and TRBJ2-5; 10 bases are a match to TRBD1. Germline CDR1 reads SGHRS; CDR2 reads YFSETQ. This CDR3 has 16 amino acids. With V trimmed by 4 bases and J by 0 bases, 6 bases remained unmatched. CDR3 in amino acids: CASSLSTGGNQETQYF. CDR3 DNA sequence: TGCGCCAGCAGCCTCTCGACAGGGGGCAACCAAGAGACCCAGTACTTC.

This chain's CDR3 is CATSRGSVGVEYTQYF. In DNA, the CDR3 is TGTGCCACCAGCAGAGGATCGGTGGGAGTTGAGTATACGCAGTATTTT. The chain joins TRBV15 to TRBJ2-3; perhaps TRBD2 as D (5 bases). Germline CDR1 reads LNHNV; CDR2 reads YYDKDF (reference sequence). V was shortened by 1 base and J by 7 bases, with 18 bases between the two germline ends. The CDR3 extends over 16 amino acids.

This chain connects TRBV5-8 to TRBJ2-3; D perhaps matches TRBD2 (5 bases). This CDR3 has 16 amino acids. V was trimmed by 2 bases and J by 2 bases, leaving 15 bases between them. CDR1 SGHTS and CDR2 YDEGEE come from the germline V gene. In DNA, the CDR3 is TGTGCCAGCAGCTTACAAATCCGGGGTTCCACAGATACGCAGTATTTT. Translating it yields CASSLQIRGSTDTQYF.

This clone was counted a single time. The chain joins TRBV24-1 to TRBJ2-3; TRBD2 agrees at 9 bases. V gave up 3 bases and J gave up 0 bases; unmatched junction bases: 3. This CDR3 spans 16 amino acids. In germline, CDR1 is KGHDR, CDR2 SFDVKD. In DNA form, the CDR3 reads TGTGCCACCAGTGATAGGCGGGGGGGTAGCACAGATACGCAGTATTTT. It encodes CATSDRRGGSTDTQYF.

This clone was recorded once. V is TRBV18 and J is TRBJ1-2, with D perhaps TRBD1 (6 bases). Looked up from germline, CDR1 is KGHSH and CDR2 is LQKENI. The CDR3 has 13 amino acids. V was shortened by 3 bases and J by 7 bases, with 12 bases between the two germline ends. The CDR3 region has the DNA TGTGCCAGCTCACCCACAGGGTATGGTGGCTACACCTTC. Protein product: CASSPTGYGGYTF. The variable domain in full, with the rest retrieved from reference TRBV18 and TRBJ1-2, is NAGVMQNPRHLVRRRGQEARLRCSPMKGHSHVYWYRQLPEEGLKFMVYLQKENIIDESGMPKERFSAEFPKEGPSILRIQQVVRGDSAAYFCASSPTGYGGYTFGSGTRLTVV.

The chain carries TRBV10-3 and TRBJ1-1; D not resolved. Germline CDR1 and CDR2: ENHRY and SYGVKD. The CDR3 has 13 residues. V was clipped by 10 bases and J by 0 bases, with 12 bases between them. CDR3 protein: CATATLMNTEAFF. DNA for the CDR3: TGTGCCACCGCGACTCTGATGAACACTGAAGCTTTCTTT.

V is TRBV19 and J is TRBJ2-2; no clear D gene. Trimming took off 3 bases at V and 0 bases at J, with 8 bases between the two ends. The CDR3 has 15 amino acids. Germline V gene sequence: CDR1 LNHDA, CDR2 SQIVND (reference sequence). The CDR3 here is CASSIGRPNTGELFF. CDR3 nucleotide sequence: TGTGCCAGTAGTATTGGAAGACCGAACACCGGGGAGCTGTTTTTT.

This sequence joins TRBV15 and TRBJ2-3, with 8 nucleotides matching TRBD2. The CDR3 covers 17 residues. Germline V gene lookup returns CDR1 LNHNV and CDR2 YYDKDF (reference sequence). The V gene end was trimmed by 4 bases and the J gene end by 4 bases; junction bases not matched to a gene: 13. CDR3 bases: TGTGCCACCAGCAAGGATGGGACGGGGGGGCTGGCAGATACGCAGTATTTT. This gives the protein CATSKDGTGGLADTQYF.

The rearrangement joins TRBV7-6 to TRBJ1-3, with D hard to call. The CDR3 runs to 14 residues. V lost 3 bases and J lost 0, with 6 bases in between. The germline V gene encodes CDR1 SGHVS and CDR2 FNYEAQ. The CDR3 DNA reads TGTGCCAGCAGCTTCACGGACTCTGGAAACACCATATATTTT. This codes for CASSFTDSGNTIYF.